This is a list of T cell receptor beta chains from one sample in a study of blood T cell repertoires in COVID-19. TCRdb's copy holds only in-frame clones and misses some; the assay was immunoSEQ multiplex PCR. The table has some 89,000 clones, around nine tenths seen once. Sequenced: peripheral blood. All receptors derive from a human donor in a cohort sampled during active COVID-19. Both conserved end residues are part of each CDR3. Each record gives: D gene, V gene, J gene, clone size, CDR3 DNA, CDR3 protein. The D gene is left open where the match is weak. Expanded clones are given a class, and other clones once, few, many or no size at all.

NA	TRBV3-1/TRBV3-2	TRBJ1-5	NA	TGTGCCAGCAGCCGGGGACACGATCAGCCCCAGCATTTT	CASSRGHDQPQHF
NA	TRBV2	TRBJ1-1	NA	TGTGCCAGCAGGGGCGGGGGGACGGGCACTGAAGCTTTCTTT	CASRGGGTGTEAFF
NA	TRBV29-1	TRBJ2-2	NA	TGCAGCGTTCGCGGGACAGTAAACACCGGGGAGCTGTTTTTT	CSVRGTVNTGELFF
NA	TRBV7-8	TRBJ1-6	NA	TGTGCCAGCAGCTTAGCTGGCCAGGGGTATTCACCCCTCCACTTT	CASSLAGQGYSPLHF
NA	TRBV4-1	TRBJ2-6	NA	TGCGCCAGCAGCCAAGAACCGACAGTCTACCTCTCTGGGGCCAACGTCCTGACTTTC	CASSQEPTVYLSGANVLTF
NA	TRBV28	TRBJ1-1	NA	TGTGCCAGCACCTACACGGCGTCAGGGCGAATGAACACTGAAGCTTTCTTT	CASTYTASGRMNTEAFF
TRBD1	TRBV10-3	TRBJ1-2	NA	TGTGCCATGGGACAGGGGGTTTCTAACTATGGCTACACCTTC	CAMGQGVSNYGYTF
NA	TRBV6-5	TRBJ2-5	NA	TGTGCCAGCAGGCGCAGCGCCCTCCAAGAGACCCAGTACTTC	CASRRSALQETQYF
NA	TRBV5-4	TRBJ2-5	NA	TGTGCCAGCAGCTTGGCCTCTGGAGAGGAGACCCAGTACTTC	CASSLASGEETQYF
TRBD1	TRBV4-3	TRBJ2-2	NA	TGCGCCAGCAGCAGGGGACAGGGGGTGAACACCGGGGAGCTGTTTTTT	CASSRGQGVNTGELFF
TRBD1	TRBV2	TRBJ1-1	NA	TGTGCCAGCAGTGTCTTCGACAGGGGCGGGACTGAAGCTTTCTTT	CASSVFDRGGTEAFF
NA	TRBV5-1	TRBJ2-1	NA	TGCGCCAGCAGCTTGGAAGCAGCGAGCTCCTACAATGAGCAGTTCTTC	CASSLEAASSYNEQFF
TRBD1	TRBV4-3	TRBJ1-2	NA	TGCGCCAGCAGCCACCCACAGGGGGCGGGAGGCTACACCTTC	CASSHPQGAGGYTF
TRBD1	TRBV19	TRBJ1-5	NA	TGTGCCAGTAGTGTTGGACAGGGGCGCAATCAGCCCCAGCATTTT	CASSVGQGRNQPQHF
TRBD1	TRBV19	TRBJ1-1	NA	TGTGCCAGTAGTATCCCAAGTGCACAGGGGCTCCCCCAGGGAGCTTTCTTT	CASSIPSAQGLPQGAFF
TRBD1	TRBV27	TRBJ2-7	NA	TGTGCCAGCAGTCCCCCGGACAGGGAACAAAACGAGCAGTACTTC	CASSPPDREQNEQYF
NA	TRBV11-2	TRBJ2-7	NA	TGTGCCAGCAGCTTAGGTCCAGGATTCTACGAGCAGTACTTC	CASSLGPGFYEQYF
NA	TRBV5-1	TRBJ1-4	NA	TGCGCCAGCAGCCCGGGAGGTAGAAATGAAAAACTGTTTTTT	CASSPGGRNEKLFF
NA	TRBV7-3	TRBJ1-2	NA	TGTGCCAGCAGCTATGACGGACTAAGTGGCTACACCTTC	CASSYDGLSGYTF
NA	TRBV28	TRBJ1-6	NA	TGTGCCAGCAGGTTTAGTGGTAATAATTCACCCCTCCACTTT	CASRFSGNNSPLHF
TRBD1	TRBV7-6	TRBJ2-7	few	TGTGCCAGCAGCCCAAGGACAGGGTACGAGCAGTACTTC	CASSPRTGYEQYF
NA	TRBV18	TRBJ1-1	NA	TGTGCCAGCTCACCACCACTTTTATCCAGGGACACTGAAGCTTTCTTT	CASSPPLLSRDTEAFF
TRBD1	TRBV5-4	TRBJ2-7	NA	TGTGCCAGCAGTGAGGGCCAGGGGGCCTACGAGCAGTACTTC	CASSEGQGAYEQYF
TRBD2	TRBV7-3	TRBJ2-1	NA	TGTGCCAGCGGCATGTCTTCGTCTAGCGGGAGTGGGTACAATGAGCAGTTCTTC	CASGMSSSSGSGYNEQFF
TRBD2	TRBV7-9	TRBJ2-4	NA	TGTGCCAGCAGCTTCAGCGGGGGGGTAGCCAAAAACATTCAGTACTTC	CASSFSGGVAKNIQYF
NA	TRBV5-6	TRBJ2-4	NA	TGTGCCAGCAGCCCCACAGGCCCTCTAGCCAAAAACATTCAGTACTTC	CASSPTGPLAKNIQYF
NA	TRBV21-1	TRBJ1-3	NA	TGTGCCAGCAGCAAAGAGGAGGGGGCGCTTCATTCTGGAAACACCATATATTTT	CASSKEEGALHSGNTIYF
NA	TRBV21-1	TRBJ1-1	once	TGTGCCAGCAGCAAAGAGCCTTCAGGGGCACTACTCGCCGGGTATGCACGACATATGGGAGCTTTCTTT	CASSKEPSGALLAGYARHMGAFF
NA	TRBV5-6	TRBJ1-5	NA	TGTGCCAGCAGCTTGGGCGTGATTGGGCCCCAGCATTTT	CASSLGVIGPQHF
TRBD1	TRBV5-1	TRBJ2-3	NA	TGCGCCAGCAGCACCGGGACAGGGGAAGGTACGCAGTATTTT	CASSTGTGEGTQYF
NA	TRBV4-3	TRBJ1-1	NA	TGCGCCAGCAGTAGACTGGAGAACACTGAAGCTTTCTTT	CASSRLENTEAFF
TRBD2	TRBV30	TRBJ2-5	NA	TGTGCCTGGAGTGTCCGGGGACTAGCGGGGGGGCCTTTTTGGCTTTTAGAGACCCAGTACTTC	CAWSVRGLAGGPFWLLETQYF
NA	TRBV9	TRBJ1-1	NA	TGTGCCAGCAGCGTAGGGGGCGCAACTGAAGCTTTCTTT	CASSVGGATEAFF
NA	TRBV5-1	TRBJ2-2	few	TGCGCCAGCAGCGACGACATGGGGGGCACCGGGGAGCTGTTTTTT	CASSDDMGGTGELFF
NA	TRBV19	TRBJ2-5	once	TGTGCCAGTAGTACCACTACCCTCCAAGAGACCCAGTACTTC	CASSTTTLQETQYF
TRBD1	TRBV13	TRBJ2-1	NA	TGTGCCAGCAGCTTAGTCCTGGGACAGGGCTGGGACAATGAGCAGTTCTTC	CASSLVLGQGWDNEQFF
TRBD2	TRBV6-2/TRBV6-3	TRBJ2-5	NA	TGTGCCAGCAGTTACCGGGCTAGCGGAACACAAGAGACCCAGTACTTC	CASSYRASGTQETQYF